This TCR beta chain was identified during a study of control samples from healthy donors and cancer patients. TCRdb's table, derived via immunoSEQ multiplex PCR, lists solely in-frame clones and lacks some. The sample carries some 94,000 clones, roughly nine tenths recorded once. The receptor's source is a woman in her fifties or sixties with colorectal cancer. Sequencing was carried out using PBMCs.

The CDR3 spells CASSRVGGKETQYF. Here the CDR3 DNA reads TGTGCCAGCAGCCGCGTGGGGGGCAAAGAGACCCAGTACTTC. The chain couples TRBV7-2 to TRBJ2-5, with D tentatively TRBD1 or TRBD2 (6 bases each). The length of the CDR3 is 14 residues. Germline-derived CDR1 and CDR2 are SGHTA and FQGNSA. V dropped 5 bases and J dropped 3 bases, with 13 bases sitting between them.